This TCR beta chain was captured in a study of T cells after yellow fever vaccination. Study-wide results and caveats: Clones that expanded after primary vaccination mostly reappeared after the booster (96% CD4, roughly 90% CD8). Overlap between CD4 and CD8 compartments was detected for a small share of clonotypes. The secondary response was weaker but peaked faster, day 5 versus 15.

The authors made TCR cDNA by 5'RACE template switching, adding a universal primer site and UMIs. Using its own MiXCR run on the 5' RACE reads, TCRdb lists one record per CDR3 protein. The repertoire includes under 400,000 distinct CDR3 sequences, 11% of them detected once, and roughly a sixth sits in the top ten. Worth noting for this clonotype: What it binds is unknown.

CDR1 SGDLS and CDR2 YYNGEE come from the germline V gene. The CDR3 loop spans 15 amino acids. The ends lost 0 bases at V and 7 bases at J; junction bases unmatched: 8. Sequencing used PBMCs, obtained on the day of the first yellow fever vaccination. The rearrangement uses TRBV9 and TRBJ2-3; 7 nucleotides align to TRBD2. The origin of this receptor is a man aged 18-30 years who received the YFV17D yellow fever vaccine. This CDR3 is CASSVGGGPSNTQYF. The CDR3, as DNA: TGTGCCAGCAGCGTAGGGGGGGGACCATCTAATACGCAGTATTTT.